Each of the 32 T cell receptor beta chains below was sequenced from the same sample in a study of blood T cell repertoires in COVID-19 (dated by TCRdb to 2019 to 2021). Library preparation was by the immunoSEQ multiplex PCR assay. Here the immuneACCESS table is served through TCRdb, limited to in-frame sequences with V and J called. Missing clones are a known gap in these copies; in checked studies unresolved V genes cover under half, and the rest lacks a known reason. In all, the sample holds 450,000 to 500,000 clones, and around 87% of those were seen once. The biggest ten clones account for 0.7% of the sample. Sequencing was performed on PBMCs or T cells enriched from blood (not recorded which). These receptors were taken from a woman aged 18-29 years who had recovered from COVID-19.

CDR3 protein: CASSLAHSSYEQYF. The CDR3 DNA reads TGTGCCAGCAGCTTAGCGCACAGCTCCTACGAGCAGTACTTC. The chain links TRBV7-8 to TRBJ2-7; D remains ambiguous. This CDR3 contains 14 residues. Germline V gives CDR1 SGHVS, CDR2 FQNEAQ. The V end lost 0 bases, the J end lost 0 bases, and 6 bases lay between the germline ends.

V is TRBV5-6 and J is TRBJ2-7; the D is unclear. Trimming removed 4 bases at V and 0 bases at J, with 8 bases between. The CDR3 consists of 13 residues. The germline gives CDR1 SGHDT, CDR2 YYEEEE. DNA for the CDR3: TGTGCCAGCAGCCTAATTTTCTCCTACGAGCAGTACTTC. Translated, it gives CASSLIFSYEQYF.

This chain joins TRBV9 and TRBJ2-3, with TRBD2 matching 7 bases. Trimming at V came to 8 bases and at J to 2 bases, leaving 11 bases not matched to a gene. Per germline, CDR1 SGDLS and CDR2 YYNGEE. The CDR3 is 15 residues long. The CDR3 DNA reads TGTGCCAGTAAGCGAACCGGGACTACCACAGATACGCAGTATTTT. Encoded protein: CASKRTGTTTDTQYF.

This clone was detected only a few times. The V gene is TRBV15, the J gene TRBJ1-2; D unclear. The CDR3 is 15 amino acids. CDR1 is LNHNV, CDR2 YYDKDF, per germline (reference sequence). Between the trimmed V and J ends, which lost 0 bases and 4 bases, there was a span of 12 bases. The chain's CDR3 is CATSRDMEAAYGYTF. CDR3 coding DNA: TGTGCCACCAGCAGAGATATGGAGGCGGCCTATGGCTACACCTTC.

The chain has TRBV5-1 and TRBJ1-6; D gene uncertain. Trimming stripped 0 bases from V and 8 bases from J, with 18 bases between. Looked up from germline, CDR1 is SGHRS and CDR2 is YFSETQ. This CDR3 contains 17 residues. Written as DNA, the CDR3 is TGCGCCAGCAGCTTGGCATCGAGGCAAGGTCGATATTCACCCCTCCACTTT. This codes for CASSLASRQGRYSPLHF.

The V and J genes are TRBV15 and TRBJ2-7; D is perhaps TRBD2 (6 bases). V lost 5 bases and J lost 1, with 12 bases in between. Germline CDR1 and CDR2: LNHNV and YYDKDF (reference sequence). CDR3 length: 14 amino acids. The CDR3 sequence: CATSAGTFSYEQYF. In nucleotides, the CDR3 is TGTGCCACCAGCGCCGGGACTTTTTCCTACGAGCAGTACTTC. Together with reference TRBV15 and TRBJ2-7, the CDR3 gives the full variable domain: DAMVIQNPRYQVTQFGKPVTLSCSQTLNHNVMYWYQQKSSQAPKLLFHYYDKDFNNEADTPDNFQSRRPNTSFCFLDIRSPGLGDTAMYLCATSAGTFSYEQYFGPGTRLTVT.

This chain links TRBV10-1 with TRBJ2-5, with TRBD1 as a possible D gene (6 bases). The germline V gene encodes CDR1 WNHNN and CDR2 SYGVQD (reference sequence). V was shortened by 4 bases and J by 3 bases, with 15 bases between the two germline ends. There are 15 residues in the CDR3. In DNA form, the CDR3 reads TGCGCCAGCAGTGGGGGTCCAGGGGTGGAAGAGACCCAGTACTTC. This translates into CASSGGPGVEETQYF.

This chain joins TRBV20-1 and TRBJ1-5; 7 bases map to TRBD1. The CDR3 length is 17 residues. Germline V lookup: CDR1 DFQATT, CDR2 SNEGSKA (reference sequence). V lost 3 bases to trimming and J lost 2 bases; unmatched junction nucleotides: 13. The CDR3: CSASSHRGVRRNQPQHF. The CDR3 DNA reads TGCAGTGCTAGTAGTCACAGGGGAGTACGACGCAATCAGCCCCAGCATTTT.

This clone was picked up a small number of times. The chain employs TRBV11-3 and TRBJ1-1, with 7 positions matching TRBD1. Germline lookup yields CDR1 SGHNT and CDR2 YENEEA. The ends lost 5 bases at V and 6 bases at J; junction bases unmatched: 9. The CDR3 sequence is 14 residues long. As DNA, the CDR3 is TGTGCCAGCAGCGCCGGACAGGAAGAGGCTGAAGCTTTCTTT. Translated: CASSAGQEEAEAFF.

A single count supports this clone. This chain uses TRBV5-5 with TRBJ1-1; TRBD1 agrees at 7 bases. Per the germline V gene, CDR1 is SGHKS and CDR2 is YYEKEE (reference sequence). The V gene end was trimmed by 3 bases and the J gene end by 6 bases; junction bases not matched to a gene: 8. This CDR3 region has 14 residues. CDR3 nucleotides: TGTGCCAGCAGCTCCAGATCTGACAGGGCTGAAGCTTTCTTT. It codes for CASSSRSDRAEAFF. Full variable domain (rest looked up from reference TRBV5-5 and TRBJ1-1): DAGVTQSPTHLIKTRGQQVTLRCSPISGHKSVSWYQQVLGQGPQFIFQYYEKEERGRGNFPDRFSARQFPNYSSELNVNALLLGDSALYLCASSSRSDRAEAFFGQGTRLTVV.

The chain is built from TRBV10-3 and TRBJ2-1, with no clear D. The CDR3 has 11 amino acids. Germline V gives CDR1 ENHRY, CDR2 SYGVKD. The V end lost 3 bases, the J end lost 5 bases, and 2 bases lay between the germline ends. Here the CDR3 reads CAISDNNEQFF. The CDR3 coding sequence is TGTGCCATCAGTGATAACAATGAGCAGTTCTTC.

The chain carries TRBV11-2 and TRBJ2-7; TRBD1 matches 8 bases. There are 13 residues in the CDR3. The junction had 6 bases not matched to a gene; V was cut back by 5 bases and J by 6 bases. Per the germline V gene, CDR1 is SGHAT and CDR2 is FQNNGV. The DNA of the CDR3 is TGTGCCAGCAGCAAGGACAGGGATGGCGAGCAGTACTTC. Its protein is CASSKDRDGEQYF.

The V call is TRBV2, the J call TRBJ2-3; D may be TRBD2 (6 bases). CDR3 size: 14 residues. Germline V gene lookup returns CDR1 SNHLY and CDR2 FYNNEI. V was cut by 3 bases and J by 2 bases, with 9 bases left in between. DNA of the CDR3: TGTGCCAGCAGTGAGGCGGGGCACACAGATACGCAGTATTTT. It is translated as CASSEAGHTDTQYF.

On this clone itself: Additional DNA sequences in this sample encode the identical CDR3. V is TRBV7-2 and J is TRBJ2-5, with 8 positions matching TRBD2. Germline assignment: CDR1 SGHTA and CDR2 FQGNSA. This CDR3 spans 14 amino acids. After removal of 5 bases from V and 2 bases from J, the junction contained 4 bases not matched to a gene. In nucleotides, the CDR3 is TGTGCCAGCAGCCTTACTAGCGGACAAGAGACCCAGTACTTC. Its translation: CASSLTSGQETQYF.

The count of this clone is one. This chain links TRBV27 with TRBJ1-5, with D possibly being TRBD1 (6 bases). CDR3 length: 13 residues. V dropped 6 bases and J dropped 10 bases, with 16 bases sitting between them. Germline V gene data show CDR1 as MNHEY and CDR2 as SMNVEV (reference sequence). The CDR3 region is CASSLGGGGPQHF. CDR3 DNA sequence: TGTGCCAGCAGCCTGGGGGGGGGCGGACCCCAGCATTTT.

The chain employs TRBV19 and TRBJ2-3; TRBD1 matches at 7 bases. This CDR3 comprises 15 residues. After removal of 5 bases from V and 0 bases from J, the junction contained 5 bases not matched to a gene. Germline V lookup: CDR1 LNHDA, CDR2 SQIVND (reference sequence). The CDR3: CASSLQGTSTDTQYF. The CDR3 region has the DNA TGTGCCAGTAGTCTACAGGGGACGAGCACAGATACGCAGTATTTT.

V usage is TRBV5-4 and J usage is TRBJ1-1, with 7 bases aligning to TRBD1. Germline lookup yields CDR1 SGHNT and CDR2 YYREEE (reference sequence). The CDR3 has 14 amino acids. Trimming removed 3 bases from V and 6 bases from J; junction bases left unmatched: 8. The DNA for the CDR3 is TGTGCCAGCAGCTCAGGGGGAATGGTCCCTGAAGCTTTCTTT. Amino acid sequence: CASSSGGMVPEAFF. The whole variable domain, filled in from reference TRBV5-4 and TRBJ1-1, reads ETGVTQSPTHLIKTRGQQVTLRCSSQSGHNTVSWYQQALGQGPQFIFQYYREEENGRGNFPPRFSGLQFPNYSSELNVNALELDDSALYLCASSSGGMVPEAFFGQGTRLTVV.

The rearrangement joins TRBV9 to TRBJ1-4, with 10 bases that match TRBD1. Germline assignment: CDR1 SGDLS and CDR2 YYNGEE. The CDR3 extends over 15 amino acids. Germline trimming cut 0 bases from V and 7 bases from J; bases unmatched to any gene: 3. The CDR3 reads CASSVGTGGTEKLFF. As DNA, the CDR3 is TGTGCCAGCAGCGTAGGGACAGGGGGAACTGAAAAACTGTTTTTT.

CDR3 nucleotide sequence: TGTGCCAGCAGCTGGGGACAAGGCTACGAGCAGTACTTC. It specifies CASSWGQGYEQYF. The genes are TRBV5-4 and TRBJ2-7, with D possibly being TRBD1 (6 bases). This CDR3 contains 13 residues. CDR1 and CDR2 from the germline V gene are SGHNT and YYREEE (reference sequence). Trimming stripped 3 bases from V and 3 bases from J, with 10 bases between. The whole variable domain, remainder taken from reference TRBV5-4 and TRBJ2-7, is ETGVTQSPTHLIKTRGQQVTLRCSSQSGHNTVSWYQQALGQGPQFIFQYYREEENGRGNFPPRFSGLQFPNYSSELNVNALELDDSALYLCASSWGQGYEQYFGPGTRLTVT.

The rearrangement links TRBV30 to TRBJ1-4; TRBD1 matches at 9 bases. The CDR3 extends over 15 amino acids. V lost 2 bases, J lost 7 bases, and 8 bases stayed unmatched. Germline CDR1 reads GTSNPN; CDR2 reads SVGIG (reference sequence). This CDR3 is CAWSPTTGGSEKLFF. CDR3 bases: TGTGCCTGGAGTCCTACGACAGGGGGTAGTGAAAAACTGTTTTTT.

CDR3 amino acids: CASVKDSGYGYTF. The CDR3 nucleotides read TGTGCCAGCGTAAAGGACAGTGGCTATGGCTACACCTTC. This chain joins TRBV5-4 and TRBJ1-2; possibly TRBD1 for D (6 bases). Germline values: CDR1 SGHNT, CDR2 YYREEE (reference sequence). With 7 bases removed from V and 4 bases from J, the gap between germline ends came to 14 bases. The CDR3 is 13 residues long.

The CDR3: CASSPTSIETQYF. DNA for the CDR3: TGCGCCAGCAGCCCGACTAGCATAGAGACCCAGTACTTC. This chain uses TRBV4-1 with TRBJ2-5; 7 bases match TRBD2. J lost 4 bases, V lost 4 bases, and 3 bases had no gene match. The CDR3 sequence is 13 residues long. CDR1 and CDR2 from the germline V gene are MGHRA and YSYEKL.

The V call is TRBV14, the J call TRBJ1-1; tentatively, D is TRBD1 (5 bases). The V end lost 3 bases, the J end lost 1 base, and 15 bases lay between the germline ends. The CDR3 totals 16 residues. The germline V gene has CDR1 SGHDN and CDR2 FVKESK. Here the CDR3 reads CASSQIQATENTEAFF. The CDR3 bases are TGTGCCAGCAGCCAGATACAGGCCACGGAGAACACTGAAGCTTTCTTT. The complete variable domain, with remaining parts taken from reference TRBV14 and TRBJ1-1, reads EAGVTQFPSHSVIEKGQTVTLRCDPISGHDNLYWYRRVMGKEIKFLLHFVKESKQDESGMPNNRFLAERTGGTYSTLKVQPAELEDSGVYFCASSQIQATENTEAFFGQGTRLTVV.

This clone was seen a few times. The rearrangement uses TRBV2 and TRBJ1-1, with D possibly TRBD1 on 5 matching bases. The CDR3 is 13 residues long. Germline CDR1 reads SNHLY; CDR2 reads FYNNEI. The V and J ends lost 4 bases and 6 bases respectively, with 12 bases between them. CDR3 residues: CASSGGGEPEAFF. CDR3 nucleotide sequence: TGTGCCAGCAGTGGGGGAGGGGAGCCTGAAGCTTTCTTT.

This clone was observed at least ten times. The chain is built from TRBV2 and TRBJ1-2, with D unclear. This CDR3 is built from 14 residues. Germline V gene lookup returns CDR1 SNHLY and CDR2 FYNNEI. Trimming stripped 0 bases from V and 8 bases from J, with 13 bases between. CDR3 in amino acids: CASSEAGGFTGYTF. DNA for the CDR3: TGTGCCAGCAGTGAAGCGGGAGGGTTTACAGGCTACACCTTC.

The chain joins TRBV5-1 to TRBJ1-3; TRBD1 matches at 7 bases. V lost 1 base and J lost 8; bases outside the gene matches: 6. This CDR3 region has 14 residues. The germline V gene encodes CDR1 SGHRS and CDR2 YFSETQ. DNA for the CDR3: TGCGCCAGCAGCTTGAACGCGCAGGGGGACACCATATATTTT. This codes for CASSLNAQGDTIYF. Using reference TRBV5-1 and TRBJ1-3 for the parts outside the CDR3, the full variable domain is KAGVTQTPRYLIKTRGQQVTLSCSPISGHRSVSWYQQTPGQGLQFLFEYFSETQRNKGNFPGRFSGRQFSNSRSEMNVSTLELGDSALYLCASSLNAQGDTIYFGEGSWLTVV.

This chain joins TRBV6-6 and TRBJ2-3; possibly TRBD2 for D (6 bases). CDR1 is MNHNY and CDR2 is SVGAGI in the germline V gene (reference sequence). V was shortened by 6 bases and J by 2 bases, with 18 bases between the two germline ends. CDR3 length: 16 residues. The CDR3 sequence: CASRSRDLGDTDTQYF. CDR3 nucleotides: TGTGCCAGCAGATCGAGGGACTTAGGAGACACAGATACGCAGTATTTT.

The count of this clone is one. This chain joins TRBV5-1 and TRBJ2-5; D ambiguous. The ends were cut back, 2 bases at V and 5 bases at J, with 4 bases in the middle. CDR1 is SGHRS and CDR2 is YFSETQ in the germline V gene. This CDR3 region has 11 residues. DNA of the CDR3: TGCGCCAGCAGCTTCTCCGAGACCCAGTACTTC. Translation gives CASSFSETQYF.

This chain connects TRBV3-1 (or the pseudogene TRBV3-2) to TRBJ2-7; the match to TRBD2 covers 11 bases. Per germline, CDR1 LGHDT and CDR2 YNNKEL (reference sequence). The CDR3 length is 17 residues. J gave up 0 bases and V 1 base, and 5 bases lay outside the gene matches. CDR3 sequence: CASSQAVAGGSSYEQYF. In DNA, the CDR3 is TGTGCCAGCAGCCAAGCGGTAGCGGGGGGGAGCTCCTACGAGCAGTACTTC.

The CDR3 here is CASSPTSGPYNEQFF. CDR3 bases: TGCGCCAGCAGCCCTACTAGCGGGCCCTACAATGAGCAGTTCTTC. The J gene is TRBJ2-1, the V gene TRBV5-1, with 9 bases aligning to TRBD2. CDR3 length: 15 amino acids. CDR1 and CDR2 (germline): SGHRS, YFSETQ. J lost 2 bases, V lost 4 bases, and 4 bases had no gene match.

V usage is TRBV3-1 (or the pseudogene TRBV3-2) and J usage is TRBJ2-7; D is perhaps TRBD2 (6 bases). The CDR3 totals 14 residues. The germline V gene encodes CDR1 LGHDT and CDR2 YNNKEL (reference sequence). Trimming took 4 bases from V and 2 from J, leaving 12 bases between them. The CDR3 DNA reads TGTGCCAGCAGCCGGAGGGAGCAAGCCTACGAGCAGTACTTC. Residues: CASSRREQAYEQYF.

The CDR3 reads CASSSRPDRTEAFF. In DNA, the CDR3 is TGTGCCAGCAGTTCGCGACCGGACAGGACTGAAGCTTTCTTT. The V gene is TRBV6-2 or TRBV6-3, the J gene TRBJ1-1, with 7 bases matching TRBD1. Germline trimming cut 4 bases from V and 5 bases from J; bases unmatched to any gene: 7. The germline V gene encodes CDR1 MNHEY and CDR2 SVGEGT. The CDR3 extends over 14 amino acids.